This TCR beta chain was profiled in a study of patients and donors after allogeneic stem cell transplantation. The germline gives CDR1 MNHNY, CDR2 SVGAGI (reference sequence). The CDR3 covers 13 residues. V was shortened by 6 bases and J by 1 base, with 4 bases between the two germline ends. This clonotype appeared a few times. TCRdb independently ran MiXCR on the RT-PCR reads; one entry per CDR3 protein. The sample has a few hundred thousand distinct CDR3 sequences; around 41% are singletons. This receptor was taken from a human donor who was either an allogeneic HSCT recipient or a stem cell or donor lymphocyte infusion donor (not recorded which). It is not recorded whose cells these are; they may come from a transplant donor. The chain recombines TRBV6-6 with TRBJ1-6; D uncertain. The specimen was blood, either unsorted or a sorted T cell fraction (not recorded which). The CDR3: CASRGSYNSPLHF. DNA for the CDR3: TGTGCCAGCAGGGGGTCCTATAATTCACCCCTCCACTTT.